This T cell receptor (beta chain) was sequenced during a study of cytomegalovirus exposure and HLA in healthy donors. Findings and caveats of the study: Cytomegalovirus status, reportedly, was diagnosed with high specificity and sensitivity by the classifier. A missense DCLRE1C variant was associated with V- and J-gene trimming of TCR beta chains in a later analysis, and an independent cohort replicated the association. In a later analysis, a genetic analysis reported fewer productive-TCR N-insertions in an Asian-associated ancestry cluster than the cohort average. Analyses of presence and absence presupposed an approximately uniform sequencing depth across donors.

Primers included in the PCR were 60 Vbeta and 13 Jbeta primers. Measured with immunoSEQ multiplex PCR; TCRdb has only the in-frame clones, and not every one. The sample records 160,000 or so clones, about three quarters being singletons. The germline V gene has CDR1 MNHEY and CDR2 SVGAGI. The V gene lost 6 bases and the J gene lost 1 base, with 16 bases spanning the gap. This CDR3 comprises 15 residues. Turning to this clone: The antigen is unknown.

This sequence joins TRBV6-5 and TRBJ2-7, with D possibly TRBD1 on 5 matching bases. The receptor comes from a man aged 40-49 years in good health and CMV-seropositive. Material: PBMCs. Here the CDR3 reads CASRHRSSGSYEQYF. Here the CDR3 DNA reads TGTGCCAGCAGACACAGGAGCAGTGGGTCCTACGAGCAGTACTTC.